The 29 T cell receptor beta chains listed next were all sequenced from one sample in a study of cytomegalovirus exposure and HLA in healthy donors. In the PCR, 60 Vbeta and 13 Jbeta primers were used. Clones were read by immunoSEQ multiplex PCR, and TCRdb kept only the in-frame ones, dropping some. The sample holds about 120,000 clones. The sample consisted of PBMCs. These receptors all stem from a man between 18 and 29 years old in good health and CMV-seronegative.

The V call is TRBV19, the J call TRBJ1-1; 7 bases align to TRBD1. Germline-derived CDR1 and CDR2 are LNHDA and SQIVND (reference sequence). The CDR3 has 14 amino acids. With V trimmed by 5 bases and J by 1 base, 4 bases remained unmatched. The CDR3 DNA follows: TGTGCCAGTAGTCCCCGGGACAGGAACACTGAAGCTTTCTTT. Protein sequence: CASSPRDRNTEAFF.

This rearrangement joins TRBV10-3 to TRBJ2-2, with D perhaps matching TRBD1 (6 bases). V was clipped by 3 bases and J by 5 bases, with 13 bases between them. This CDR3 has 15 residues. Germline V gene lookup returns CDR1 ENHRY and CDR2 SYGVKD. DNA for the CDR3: TGTGCCATCAGTGATACATACAGGGAGACCGGGGAGCTGTTTTTT. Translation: CAISDTYRETGELFF.

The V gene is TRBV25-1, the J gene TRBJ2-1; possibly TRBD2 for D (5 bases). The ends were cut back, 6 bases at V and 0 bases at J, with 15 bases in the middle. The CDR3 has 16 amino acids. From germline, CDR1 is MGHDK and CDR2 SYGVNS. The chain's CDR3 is CASSLKSGSSYNEQFF. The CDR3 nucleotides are TGTGCCAGCAGCCTAAAAAGCGGAAGCTCCTACAATGAGCAGTTCTTC.

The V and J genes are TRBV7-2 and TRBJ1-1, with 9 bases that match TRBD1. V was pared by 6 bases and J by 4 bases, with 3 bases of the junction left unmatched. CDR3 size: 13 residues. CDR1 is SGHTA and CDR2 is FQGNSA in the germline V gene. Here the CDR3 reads CASRTGGVTEAFF. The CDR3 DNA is TGTGCCAGCAGGACAGGGGGGGTCACTGAAGCTTTCTTT.

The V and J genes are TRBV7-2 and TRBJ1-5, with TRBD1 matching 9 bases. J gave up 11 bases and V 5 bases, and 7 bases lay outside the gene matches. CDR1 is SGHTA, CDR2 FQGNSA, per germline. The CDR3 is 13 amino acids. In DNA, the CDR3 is TGTGCCAGCAGCGGACAGGGGTCAGGGGCCCAGCATTTT. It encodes CASSGQGSGAQHF.

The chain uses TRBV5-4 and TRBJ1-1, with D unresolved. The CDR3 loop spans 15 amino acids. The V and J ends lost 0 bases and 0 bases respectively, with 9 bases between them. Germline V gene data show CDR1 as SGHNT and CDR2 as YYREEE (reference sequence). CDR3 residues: CASSLGGIMNTEAFF. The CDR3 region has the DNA TGTGCCAGCAGCTTGGGTGGCATAATGAACACTGAAGCTTTCTTT.

CDR3 loop: CASSPTGGLGYGYTF. DNA for the CDR3: TGTGCCAGCAGTCCGACGGGGGGGCTTGGGTATGGCTACACCTTC. The J gene is TRBJ1-2, the V gene TRBV6-5, with D possibly matching TRBD1 (6 bases). The germline CDR1 and CDR2 sequences are MNHEY and SVGAGI. V lost 5 bases to trimming and J lost 5 bases, with 18 bases between them. This CDR3 has 15 residues.

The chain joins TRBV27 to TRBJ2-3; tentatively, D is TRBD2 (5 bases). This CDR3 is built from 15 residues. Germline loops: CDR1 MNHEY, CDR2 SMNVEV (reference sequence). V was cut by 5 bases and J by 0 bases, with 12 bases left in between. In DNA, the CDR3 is TGTGCCAGCAGTCACGGGGTATTGAGCACAGATACGCAGTATTTT. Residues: CASSHGVLSTDTQYF.

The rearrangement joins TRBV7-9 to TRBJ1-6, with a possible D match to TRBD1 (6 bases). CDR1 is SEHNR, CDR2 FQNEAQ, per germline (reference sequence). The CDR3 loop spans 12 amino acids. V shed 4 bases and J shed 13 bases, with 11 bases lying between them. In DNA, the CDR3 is TGTGCCAGCAGCTCAGGGACAACCCCCCTCCACTTT. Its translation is CASSSGTTPLHF.

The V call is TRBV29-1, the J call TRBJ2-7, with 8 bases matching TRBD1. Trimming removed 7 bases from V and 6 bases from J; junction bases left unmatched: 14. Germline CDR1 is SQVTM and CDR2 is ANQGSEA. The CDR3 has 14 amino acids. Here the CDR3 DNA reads TGCAGCGCCTGCCCGGACAGGGAAGGGGGCGAGCAGTACTTC. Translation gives CSACPDREGGEQYF.

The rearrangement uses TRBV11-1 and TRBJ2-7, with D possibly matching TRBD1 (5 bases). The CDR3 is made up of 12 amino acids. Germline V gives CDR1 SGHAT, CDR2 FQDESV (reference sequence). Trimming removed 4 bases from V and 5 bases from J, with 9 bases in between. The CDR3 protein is CASSYQGDEQYF. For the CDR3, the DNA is TGTGCCAGCAGCTACCAGGGTGACGAGCAGTACTTC.

The CDR3 nucleotides read TGCGCCAGCAGCCATGGACAGGGTGTTGGAAACACCATATATTTT. It specifies CASSHGQGVGNTIYF. The chain joins TRBV5-1 to TRBJ1-3; 8 nucleotides line up with TRBD1. CDR1 is SGHRS, CDR2 YFSETQ, per germline. The CDR3 is 15 residues long. V shed 4 bases and J 3 bases; nucleotides not matched to a gene: 6.

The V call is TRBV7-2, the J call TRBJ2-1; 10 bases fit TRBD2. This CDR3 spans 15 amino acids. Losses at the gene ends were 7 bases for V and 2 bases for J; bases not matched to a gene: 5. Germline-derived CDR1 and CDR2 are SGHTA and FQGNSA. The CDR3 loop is CASNPSGGAYNEQFF. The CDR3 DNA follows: TGTGCCAGCAATCCCAGCGGGGGGGCCTACAATGAGCAGTTCTTC.

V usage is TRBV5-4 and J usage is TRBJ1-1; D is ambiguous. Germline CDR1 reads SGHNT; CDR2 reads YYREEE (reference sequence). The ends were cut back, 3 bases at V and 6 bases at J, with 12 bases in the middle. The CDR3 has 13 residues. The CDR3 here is CASSSGSAAEAFF. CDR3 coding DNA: TGTGCCAGCAGCTCCGGGTCAGCCGCTGAAGCTTTCTTT.

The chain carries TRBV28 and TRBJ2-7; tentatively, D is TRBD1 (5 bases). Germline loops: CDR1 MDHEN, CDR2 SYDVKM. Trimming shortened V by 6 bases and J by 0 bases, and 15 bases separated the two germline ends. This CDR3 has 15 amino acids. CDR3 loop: CASSVQQVRSYEQYF. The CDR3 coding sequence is TGTGCCAGCAGCGTTCAACAGGTCCGCTCCTACGAGCAGTACTTC.

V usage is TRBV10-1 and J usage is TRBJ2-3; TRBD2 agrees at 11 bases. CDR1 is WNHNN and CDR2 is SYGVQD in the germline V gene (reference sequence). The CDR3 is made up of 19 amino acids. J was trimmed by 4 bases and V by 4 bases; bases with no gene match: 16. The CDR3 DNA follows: TGCGCCAGCAGTGGCTTCGCGGAGTCTAGCGGGGGGTACGCAGATACGCAGTATTTT. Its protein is CASSGFAESSGGYADTQYF.

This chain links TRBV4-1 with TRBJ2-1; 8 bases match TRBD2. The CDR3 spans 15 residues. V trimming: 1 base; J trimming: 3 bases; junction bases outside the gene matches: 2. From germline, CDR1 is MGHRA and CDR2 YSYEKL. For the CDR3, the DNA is TGCGCCAGCAGCCAAGTCCTAGCGGGCTACAATGAGCAGTTCTTC. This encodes CASSQVLAGYNEQFF.

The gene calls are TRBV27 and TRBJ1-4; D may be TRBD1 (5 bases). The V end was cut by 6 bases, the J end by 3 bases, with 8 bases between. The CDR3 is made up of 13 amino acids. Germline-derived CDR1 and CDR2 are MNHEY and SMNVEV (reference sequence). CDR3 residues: CASRGGANEKLFF. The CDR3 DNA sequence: TGTGCCAGCAGGGGGGGGGCTAATGAAAAACTGTTTTTT.

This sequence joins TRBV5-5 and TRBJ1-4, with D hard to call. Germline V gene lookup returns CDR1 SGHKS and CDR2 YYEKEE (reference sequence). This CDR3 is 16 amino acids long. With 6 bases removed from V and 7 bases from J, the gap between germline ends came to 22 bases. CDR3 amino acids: CASTLTGRERGEKLFF. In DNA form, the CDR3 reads TGTGCCAGCACCCTAACTGGGAGGGAACGGGGTGAAAAACTGTTTTTT. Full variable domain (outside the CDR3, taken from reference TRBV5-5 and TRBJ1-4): DAGVTQSPTHLIKTRGQQVTLRCSPISGHKSVSWYQQVLGQGPQFIFQYYEKEERGRGNFPDRFSARQFPNYSSELNVNALLLGDSALYLCASTLTGRERGEKLFFGSGTQLSVL.

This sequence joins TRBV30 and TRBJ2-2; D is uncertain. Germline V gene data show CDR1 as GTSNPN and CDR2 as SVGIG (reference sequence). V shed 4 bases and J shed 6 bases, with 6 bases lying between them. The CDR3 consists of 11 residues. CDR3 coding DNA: TGTGCCTGGATGCTAGCCGGGGAGCTGTTTTTT. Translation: CAWMLAGELFF.

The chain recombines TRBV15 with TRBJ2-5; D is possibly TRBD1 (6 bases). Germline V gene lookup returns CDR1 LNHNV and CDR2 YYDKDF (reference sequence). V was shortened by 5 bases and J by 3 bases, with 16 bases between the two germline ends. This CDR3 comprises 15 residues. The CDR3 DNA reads TGTGCCACCAGCGGGATACGACAGGCAAAAGAGACCCAGTACTTC. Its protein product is CATSGIRQAKETQYF.

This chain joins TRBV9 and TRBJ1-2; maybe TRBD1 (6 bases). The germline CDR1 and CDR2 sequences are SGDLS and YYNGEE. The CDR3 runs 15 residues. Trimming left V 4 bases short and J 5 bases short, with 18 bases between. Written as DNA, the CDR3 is TGTGCCAGCAGCTTCTACGACAGGCTGCTATATGGCTACACCTTC. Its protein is CASSFYDRLLYGYTF.

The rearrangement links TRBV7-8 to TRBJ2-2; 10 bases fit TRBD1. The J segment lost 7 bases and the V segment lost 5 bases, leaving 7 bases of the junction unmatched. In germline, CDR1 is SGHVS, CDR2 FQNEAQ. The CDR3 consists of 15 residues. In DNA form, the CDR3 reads TGTGCCAGCAGCGTTGACAGGGGGCAGGGCGGGGAGCTGTTTTTT. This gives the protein CASSVDRGQGGELFF.

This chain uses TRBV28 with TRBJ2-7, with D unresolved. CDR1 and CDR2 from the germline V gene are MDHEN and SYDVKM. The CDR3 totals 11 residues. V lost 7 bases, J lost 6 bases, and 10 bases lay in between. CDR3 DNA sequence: TGTGCCAGCATTAGTAGCTCCGAGCAGTACTTC. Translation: CASISSSEQYF. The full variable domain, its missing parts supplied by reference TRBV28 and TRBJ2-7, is DVKVTQSSRYLVKRTGEKVFLECVQDMDHENMFWYRQDPGLGLRLIYFSYDVKMKEKGDIPEGYSVSREKKERFSLILESASTNQTSMYLCASISSSEQYFGPGTRLTVT.

In nucleotides, the CDR3 is TGCGCCAGCAGCTTGGTTCAGGGGGAGACCCAGTACTTC. It specifies CASSLVQGETQYF. V gene TRBV5-1 combines with J gene TRBJ2-5; maybe TRBD1 (6 bases). Germline V gene sequence: CDR1 SGHRS, CDR2 YFSETQ. This CDR3 has 13 residues. Trimming stripped 0 bases from V and 5 bases from J, with 8 bases between.

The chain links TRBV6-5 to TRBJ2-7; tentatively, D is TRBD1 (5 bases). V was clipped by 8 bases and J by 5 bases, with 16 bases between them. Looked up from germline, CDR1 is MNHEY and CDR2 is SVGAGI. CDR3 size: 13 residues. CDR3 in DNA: TGTGCCAGCTCAACTGGCAGGGCTGACGAGCAGTACTTC. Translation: CASSTGRADEQYF.

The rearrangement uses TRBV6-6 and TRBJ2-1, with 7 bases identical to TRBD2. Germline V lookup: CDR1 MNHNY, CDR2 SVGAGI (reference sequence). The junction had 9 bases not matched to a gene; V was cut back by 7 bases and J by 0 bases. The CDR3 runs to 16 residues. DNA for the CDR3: TGTGCCAGCATGAGGATAGCGGGCAGCTCCTACAATGAGCAGTTCTTC. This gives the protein CASMRIAGSSYNEQFF.

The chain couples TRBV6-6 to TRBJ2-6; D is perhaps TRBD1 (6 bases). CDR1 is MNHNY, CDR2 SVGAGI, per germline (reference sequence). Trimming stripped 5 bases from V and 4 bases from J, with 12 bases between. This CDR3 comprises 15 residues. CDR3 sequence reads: CASSLTGSGANVLTF. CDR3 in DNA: TGTGCCAGCAGTCTTACAGGGTCAGGGGCCAACGTCCTGACTTTC.

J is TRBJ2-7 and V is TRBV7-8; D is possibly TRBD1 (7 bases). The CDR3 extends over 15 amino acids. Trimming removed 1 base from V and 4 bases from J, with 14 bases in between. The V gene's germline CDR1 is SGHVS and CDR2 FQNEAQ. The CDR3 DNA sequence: TGTGCCAGCAGCTTAGAGGGGGCGGGAACGTACGAGCAGTACTTC. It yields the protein CASSLEGAGTYEQYF.